This T cell receptor (beta chain) was identified in a study of T cells expressing NK-cell markers. Overall study context: The study drew TCR beta repertoires from sorted CD3+CD56+NKG2C+, CD3+CD56+NKG2C- and CD3+CD56-NKG2C+ T cells.

TCRdb reanalyzed the 5' RACE reads and collapses them to one entry per CDR3 protein, without DNA. The sample has 500,000 or so distinct CDR3 sequences. The CDR3 covers 14 residues. The V gene's germline CDR1 is SGHRS and CDR2 YFSETQ. The chain joins TRBV5-1 to TRBJ1-1; TCRdb gives TRBD1 as the D gene, but with no DNA this cannot be confirmed. Sequencing was carried out using blood T cells: a sorted CD56 or NKG2C T cell subset, CD4+ or CD8+ T cells, or bulk PBMC T cells (not recorded which). The source is a man aged 18 to 29 in good health. This chain's CDR3 is CASSPTHQGTEAFF.